Each of the 21 T cell receptor beta chains below was sequenced from the same sample in a study of blood T cell repertoires in COVID-19. Here immunoSEQ multiplex PCR was the method, and the copy in TCRdb shows in-frame clones only, minus some. Here the sample spans 150,000 to 200,000 clones, over 80% being singletons. The sample consisted of peripheral blood. The receptors were gathered from a woman aged 45 to 65 with acute or convalescent COVID-19.

The V gene is TRBV11-3, the J gene TRBJ2-1; TRBD2 agrees at 9 bases. Germline V gives CDR1 SGHNT, CDR2 YENEEA. V lost 4 bases, J lost 9 bases, and 10 bases stayed unmatched. This CDR3 comprises 15 residues. CDR3: CASSSSTSGGSEQFF. The CDR3 DNA follows: TGTGCCAGCAGCTCCTCGACTAGCGGTGGGAGTGAGCAGTTCTTC.

The CDR3 is CASSKGQGAGEQYF. Here the CDR3 DNA reads TGTGCCAGCAGCAAGGGACAGGGGGCAGGCGAGCAGTACTTC. This chain links TRBV14 with TRBJ2-7; TRBD1 matches 12 bases. V was pared by 5 bases and J by 6 bases, with 5 bases of the junction left unmatched. This CDR3 comprises 14 residues. CDR1 is SGHDN, CDR2 FVKESK, per germline.

This chain connects TRBV10-3 to TRBJ1-3; D is perhaps TRBD1 (5 bases). With 11 bases removed from V and 0 bases from J, the gap between germline ends came to 17 bases. The germline CDR1 and CDR2 sequences are ENHRY and SYGVKD. This CDR3 contains 15 residues. CDR3 region: CASAGPLRSGNTIYF. The CDR3 DNA is TGTGCCTCCGCAGGGCCTCTACGCTCTGGAAACACCATATATTTT.

The V call is TRBV6-5, the J call TRBJ2-4; TRBD1 aligns across 8 bases. CDR3 size: 14 residues. Germline V lookup: CDR1 MNHEY, CDR2 SVGAGI. Germline trimming cut 6 bases from V and 6 bases from J; bases unmatched to any gene: 7. The CDR3 spells CASSRQGSGNIQYF. CDR3 nucleotides: TGTGCCAGCAGCAGACAGGGGAGCGGAAACATTCAGTACTTC.

This sequence joins TRBV5-4 and TRBJ2-1; D perhaps matches TRBD1 (5 bases). The V gene lost 3 bases and the J gene lost 9 bases, with 13 bases spanning the gap. CDR3 size: 13 residues. Germline V gene sequence: CDR1 SGHNT, CDR2 YYREEE (reference sequence). This chain's CDR3 is CASSSLTVGEQFF. CDR3 in DNA: TGTGCCAGCAGCTCCCTGACAGTGGGTGAGCAGTTCTTC.

DNA for the CDR3: TGTGCTAGTGGTCCTGGGGGAACAGGGGACGAGACCCAGTACTTC. The encoded protein is CASGPGGTGDETQYF. The rearrangement joins TRBV12-5 to TRBJ2-5; 7 bases map to TRBD1. The ends lost 5 bases at V and 5 bases at J; junction bases unmatched: 11. The V gene's germline CDR1 is LGHNT and CDR2 FRNRAP. CDR3 length: 15 amino acids.

J is TRBJ1-5 and V is TRBV6-2 or TRBV6-3; 7 bases agree with TRBD1. CDR3 size: 14 residues. Germline CDR1 reads MNHEY; CDR2 reads SVGEGT. Trimming took 2 bases from V and 4 from J; bases not matched to a gene: 2. The CDR3 DNA sequence: TGTGCCAGCAGTTACGACAGGGTGAATCAGCCCCAGCATTTT. Its protein is CASSYDRVNQPQHF.

The chain has TRBV18 and TRBJ2-2, with D tentatively TRBD1 (7 bases). The CDR3 contains 16 residues. V dropped 3 bases and J dropped 6 bases, with 17 bases sitting between them. CDR1 is KGHSH and CDR2 is LQKENI in the germline V gene. The CDR3 is CASSPYEEGASGELFF. In nucleotides, the CDR3 is TGTGCCAGCTCACCTTATGAGGAGGGGGCATCCGGGGAGCTGTTTTTT.

V usage is TRBV12-5 and J usage is TRBJ2-3; possible D gene TRBD1, 6 bases. The CDR3 covers 14 residues. Germline V gene sequence: CDR1 LGHNT, CDR2 FRNRAP. V lost 4 bases to trimming and J lost 8 bases, with 16 bases between them. Here the CDR3 DNA reads TGTGCTAGTGGTTCCCGGGACATTCTTCTTACGCAGTATTTT. Translated: CASGSRDILLTQYF.

The V and J genes are TRBV7-2 and TRBJ2-7; no clear D gene. CDR1 is SGHTA, CDR2 FQGNSA, per germline. The CDR3 runs 13 residues. V shed 0 bases and J shed 2 bases, with 5 bases lying between them. The CDR3: CASSLAPTYEQYF. The DNA of the CDR3 is TGTGCCAGCAGCTTAGCTCCTACCTACGAGCAGTACTTC.

The V gene is TRBV6-5, the J gene TRBJ2-3; TRBD1 might be the D (6 bases). CDR3 length: 16 residues. From germline, CDR1 is MNHEY and CDR2 SVGAGI. V lost 2 bases and J 0 bases, leaving 12 bases between the germline ends. The CDR3 DNA is TGTGCCAGCAGTTACGTTGGGACACCAAGCACAGATACGCAGTATTTT. It is translated as CASSYVGTPSTDTQYF.

The chain is built from TRBV18 and TRBJ1-2, with TRBD1 matching 7 bases. The CDR3 consists of 13 residues. With V trimmed by 4 bases and J by 4 bases, 3 bases remained unmatched. Germline V gene data show CDR1 as KGHSH and CDR2 as LQKENI. DNA for the CDR3: TGTGCCAGCTCACTACAGGGGATCTATGGCTACACCTTC. Amino acids: CASSLQGIYGYTF.

Here the CDR3 reads CASSSGGTATQYF. The CDR3, as DNA: TGTGCCAGCAGCTCAGGGGGGACGGCGACCCAGTACTTC. The chain has TRBV5-4 and TRBJ2-5, with D possibly TRBD1 on 7 matching bases. Germline V lookup: CDR1 SGHNT, CDR2 YYREEE (reference sequence). The CDR3 extends over 13 amino acids. V lost 3 bases and J 7 bases, leaving 13 bases between the germline ends.

The chain has TRBV6-1 and TRBJ1-5; D call uncertain. Deletions cut 1 base from V and 0 bases from J, with 10 bases between. Germline CDR1 is MNHNS and CDR2 is SASEGT. The CDR3 covers 16 residues. The DNA of the CDR3 is TGTGCCAGCAGTGAAGGCAGGCCTTATAGCAATCAGCCCCAGCATTTT. Translating gives CASSEGRPYSNQPQHF.

This clone was recorded only once. V is TRBV6-2 or TRBV6-3 and J is TRBJ2-7; D may be TRBD2 (6 bases). V was cut by 2 bases and J by 5 bases, with 13 bases left in between. This CDR3 is built from 14 residues. CDR1 and CDR2 from the germline V gene are MNHEY and SVGEGT. The CDR3 region has the DNA TGTGCCAGCAGTTACGCGGGGCCTTCCGACGAGCAGTACTTC. Translation gives CASSYAGPSDEQYF.

The chain is built from TRBV19 and TRBJ1-2, with 9 bases identical to TRBD1. CDR3 length: 16 residues. Germline V gene data show CDR1 as LNHDA and CDR2 as SQIVND (reference sequence). V lost 6 bases, J lost 6 bases, and 14 bases stayed unmatched. In DNA, the CDR3 is TGTGCCAGTAGCCGGGACAGGGTAAGGAATCATGATGGCTACACCTTC. Translating gives CASSRDRVRNHDGYTF.

The rearrangement uses TRBV7-9 and TRBJ2-5; D not certain. The CDR3 has 14 amino acids. From germline, CDR1 is SEHNR and CDR2 FQNEAQ (reference sequence). The germline V and J ends were trimmed by 3 bases and 1 base, with 9 bases remaining between them. The CDR3 DNA is TGTGCCAGCAGCTTCGAAACTCTCCAAGAGACCCAGTACTTC. Encoded protein: CASSFETLQETQYF. The full variable domain, its missing parts supplied by reference TRBV7-9 and TRBJ2-5, is DTGVSQNPRHKITKRGQNVTFRCDPISEHNRLYWYRQTLGQGPEFLTYFQNEAQLEKSRLLSDRFSAERPKGSFSTLEIQRTEQGDSAMYLCASSFETLQETQYFGPGTRLLVL.

The J gene is TRBJ2-1, the V gene TRBV30; 9 bases are shared with TRBD1. From germline, CDR1 is GTSNPN and CDR2 SVGIG (reference sequence). This CDR3 is 14 amino acids long. J gave up 7 bases and V 0 bases, and 4 bases lay outside the gene matches. The CDR3 region is CAWSVGTGRNEQFF. For the CDR3, the DNA is TGTGCCTGGAGTGTAGGGACAGGGCGGAATGAGCAGTTCTTC.

The J gene is TRBJ2-5, the V gene TRBV27, with D perhaps matching TRBD2 (6 bases). Trimming took off 5 bases at V and 5 bases at J, with 24 bases between the two ends. Germline CDR1 MNHEY, CDR2 SMNVEV (reference sequence). The CDR3 has 17 amino acids. The CDR3 loop is CASSPLLDTVAGETQYF. The CDR3 DNA sequence: TGTGCCAGCAGTCCGCTACTTGACACCGTCGCGGGGGAGACCCAGTACTTC.

V is TRBV10-3 and J is TRBJ1-2, with D perhaps matching TRBD1 (6 bases). There are 13 residues in the CDR3. The ends were cut back, 2 bases at V and 2 bases at J, with 6 bases in the middle. CDR1 is ENHRY and CDR2 is SYGVKD in the germline V gene. The CDR3 DNA reads TGTGCCATCAGTGAGGGACAGAACTATGGCTACACCTTC. Its translation is CAISEGQNYGYTF.

The chain employs TRBV5-1 and TRBJ2-1; 9 nucleotides align to TRBD2. With 0 bases clipped from V and 1 base from J, the junction kept 2 bases outside the gene matches. CDR1 is SGHRS and CDR2 is YFSETQ in the germline V gene. The CDR3 covers 16 residues. The DNA of the CDR3 is TGCGCCAGCAGCTTGGGCAGCGGGAGGTCCTACAATGAGCAGTTCTTC. Its protein product is CASSLGSGRSYNEQFF.